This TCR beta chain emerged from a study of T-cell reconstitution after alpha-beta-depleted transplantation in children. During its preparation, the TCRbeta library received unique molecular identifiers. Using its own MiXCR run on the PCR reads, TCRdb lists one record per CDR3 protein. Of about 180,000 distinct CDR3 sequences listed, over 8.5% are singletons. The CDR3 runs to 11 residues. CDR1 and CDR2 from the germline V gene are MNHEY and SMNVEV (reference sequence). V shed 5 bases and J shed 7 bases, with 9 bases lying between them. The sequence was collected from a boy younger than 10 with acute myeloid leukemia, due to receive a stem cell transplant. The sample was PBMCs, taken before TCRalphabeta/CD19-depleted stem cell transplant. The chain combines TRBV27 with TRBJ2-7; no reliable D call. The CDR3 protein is CASSRGWEQYF. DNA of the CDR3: TGTGCCAGCAGTCGAGGTTGGGAGCAGTACTTC.